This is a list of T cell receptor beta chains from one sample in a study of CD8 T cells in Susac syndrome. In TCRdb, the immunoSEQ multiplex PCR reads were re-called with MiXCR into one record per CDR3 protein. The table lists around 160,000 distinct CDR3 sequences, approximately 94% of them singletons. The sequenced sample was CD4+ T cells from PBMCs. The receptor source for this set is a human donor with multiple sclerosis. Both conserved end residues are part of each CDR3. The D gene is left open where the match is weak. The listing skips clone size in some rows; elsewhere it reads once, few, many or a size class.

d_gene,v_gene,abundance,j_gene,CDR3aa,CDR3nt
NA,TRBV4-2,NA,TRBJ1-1,CASSQDPGPGDTEAFF,TGTGCCAGCAGCCAAGATCCCGGACCAGGGGACACTGAAGCTTTCTTT
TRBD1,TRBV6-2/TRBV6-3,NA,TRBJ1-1,CASSLDREITEAFF,TGTGCCAGCAGTTTGGACAGGGAGATAACTGAAGCTTTCTTT
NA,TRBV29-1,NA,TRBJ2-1,CSVVGTLDSYNEQFF,TGCAGCGTTGTAGGGACCCTGGACTCCTACAATGAGCAGTTCTTC
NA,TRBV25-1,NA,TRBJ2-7,CASGLHSNPYEQYF,TGTGCCAGCGGACTACATAGTAACCCCTACGAGCAGTACTTC
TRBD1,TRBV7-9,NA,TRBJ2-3,CASSLTGDADTQYF,TGTGCCAGCAGCTTGACAGGGGACGCAGATACGCAGTATTTT
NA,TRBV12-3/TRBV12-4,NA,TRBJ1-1,CASSFSMNTEAFF,TGTGCCAGCAGTTTTTCAATGAACACTGAAGCTTTCTTT
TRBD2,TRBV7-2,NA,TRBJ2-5,CASSLAGGPSKQTQYF,TGTGCCAGCAGCTTAGCGGGAGGGCCATCCAAACAGACCCAGTACTTC
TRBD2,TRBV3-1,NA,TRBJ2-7,CASRRAGENEQYF,TGTGCCAGCAGGAGAGCGGGAGAGAACGAGCAGTACTTC
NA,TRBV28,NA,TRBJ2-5,CASESGNQETQYF,TGTGCCAGCGAGTCAGGGAACCAAGAGACCCAGTACTTC
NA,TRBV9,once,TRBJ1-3,CASSAEGKGNTIYF,TGTGCCAGCAGCGCGGAGGGCAAAGGAAACACCATATATTTT
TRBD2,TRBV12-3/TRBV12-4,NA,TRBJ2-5,CASSRGGEETQYF,TGTGCCAGCAGCCGGGGAGGGGAAGAGACCCAGTACTTC
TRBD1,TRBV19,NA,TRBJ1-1,CASSPGQGQWTEAFF,TGTGCCAGTAGTCCTGGACAGGGGCAATGGACTGAAGCTTTCTTT
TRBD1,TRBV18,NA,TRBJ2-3,CASSPMGTGGTDTQYF,TGTGCCAGCTCACCAATGGGGACAGGGGGCACAGATACGCAGTATTTT
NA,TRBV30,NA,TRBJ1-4,CAWSVRGYEKLFF,TGTGCCTGGAGTGTACGAGGGTATGAAAAACTGTTTTTT
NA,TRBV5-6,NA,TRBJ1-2,CASADRKGFSYGYTF,TGTGCCAGCGCTGACCGGAAAGGGTTTTCTTATGGCTACACCTTC
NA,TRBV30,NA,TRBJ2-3,CAWSVRGTDTQYF,TGTGCCTGGAGTGTACGCGGTACAGATACGCAGTATTTT
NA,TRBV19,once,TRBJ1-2,CASSTNRVGNYGYTF,TGTGCCAGTAGTACCAACAGGGTCGGGAACTATGGCTACACCTTC
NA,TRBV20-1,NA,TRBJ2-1,CSAAGRGAQSSYNEQFF,TGCAGTGCTGCCGGTAGGGGGGCCCAAAGCTCCTACAATGAGCAGTTCTTC
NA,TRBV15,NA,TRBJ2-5,CATSRVQERTGQTQYF,TGTGCCACCAGCAGAGTTCAAGAGCGGACTGGGCAGACCCAGTACTTC
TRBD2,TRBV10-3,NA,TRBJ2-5,CAISKAGTLYF,TGTGCCATCAGTAAAGCGGGGACCTTGTACTTC
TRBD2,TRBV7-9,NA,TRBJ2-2,CASSEGLADTGELFF,TGTGCCAGCAGCGAGGGACTAGCGGACACCGGGGAGCTGTTTTTT
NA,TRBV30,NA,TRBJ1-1,CAWSKGKAQRSEAFF,TGTGCCTGGAGTAAAGGTAAAGCCCAGCGATCGGAAGCTTTCTTT
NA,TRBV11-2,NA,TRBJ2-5,CASRYRGRQETQYF,TGTGCCAGCAGGTATAGGGGACGGCAAGAGACCCAGTACTTC
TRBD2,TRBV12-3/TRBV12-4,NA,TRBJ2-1,CASSFSGLAKNNEQFF,TGTGCCAGCAGTTTTTCCGGACTAGCGAAAAACAATGAGCAGTTCTTC
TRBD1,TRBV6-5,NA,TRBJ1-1,CASRPGQITEAFF,TGTGCCAGCAGGCCGGGACAGATCACTGAAGCTTTCTTT
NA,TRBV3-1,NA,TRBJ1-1,CASSQDRRGNTEAFF,TGTGCCAGCAGCCAAGATCGAAGGGGGAACACTGAAGCTTTCTTT
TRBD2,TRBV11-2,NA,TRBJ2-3,CASSPTGVAGVLRDTDTQYF,TGTGCCAGCAGCCCCACCGGGGTAGCGGGAGTGTTGCGGGACACAGATACGCAGTATTTT
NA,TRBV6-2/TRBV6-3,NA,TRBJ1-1,CASSSDGNTEAFF,TGTGCCAGCAGTTCCGACGGGAACACTGAAGCTTTCTTT
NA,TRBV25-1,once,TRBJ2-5,CASSEYMASQETQYF,TGTGCCAGCAGTGAATATATGGCATCACAAGAGACCCAGTACTTC
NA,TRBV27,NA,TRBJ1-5,CASSFRAGHQPQHF,TGTGCCAGCAGTTTTCGGGCTGGGCATCAGCCCCAGCATTTT
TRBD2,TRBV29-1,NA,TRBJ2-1,CSVWTSGAFSYNEQFF,TGCAGCGTGTGGACTAGCGGGGCCTTCTCCTACAATGAGCAGTTCTTC
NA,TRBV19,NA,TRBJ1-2,CASSIVPTENYGYTF,TGTGCCAGTAGTATTGTGCCGACAGAGAACTATGGCTACACCTTC
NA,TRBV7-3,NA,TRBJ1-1,CASSSQGGRNTEAFF,TGTGCCAGCAGCTCCCAGGGAGGAAGGAACACTGAAGCTTTCTTT
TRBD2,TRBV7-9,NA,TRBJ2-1,CASSLGPSGRNNEQFF,TGTGCCAGCAGCTTAGGCCCTAGCGGGAGGAACAATGAGCAGTTCTTC
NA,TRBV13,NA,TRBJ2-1,CASSPSWPQGLGNEQFF,TGTGCCAGCAGCCCGTCCTGGCCACAGGGATTGGGCAATGAGCAGTTCTTC
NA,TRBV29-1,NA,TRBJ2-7,CSVEAGVGYEQYF,TGCAGCGTTGAAGCCGGGGTGGGATACGAGCAGTACTTC
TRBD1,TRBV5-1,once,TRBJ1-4,CASSSTGTGATNEKLFF,TGCGCCAGCAGCAGCACCGGGACAGGGGCTACTAATGAAAAACTGTTTTTT
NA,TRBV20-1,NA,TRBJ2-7,CSARGGRAGTDYEQYF,TGCAGTGCTAGAGGAGGGAGGGCCGGGACAGACTACGAGCAGTACTTC
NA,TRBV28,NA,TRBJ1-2,CASRPQGNYGYTF,TGTGCCAGCAGGCCCCAGGGGAACTATGGCTACACCTTC
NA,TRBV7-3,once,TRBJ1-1,CASSSGTEGTEAFF,TGTGCCAGCAGCTCGGGGACGGAGGGCACTGAAGCTTTCTTT
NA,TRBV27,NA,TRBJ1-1,CASSTREQGWDTEAFF,TGTGCCAGCAGTACCAGAGAACAGGGTTGGGACACTGAAGCTTTCTTT
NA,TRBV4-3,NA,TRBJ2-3,CASSQVGRDSTDTQYF,TGCGCCAGCAGCCAAGTAGGCCGGGACAGCACAGATACGCAGTATTTT
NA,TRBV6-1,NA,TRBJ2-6,CASRLHDSSGANVLTF,TGTGCCAGCAGACTCCATGACAGCTCTGGGGCCAACGTCCTGACTTTC
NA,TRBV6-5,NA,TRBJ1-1,CASSYSSPGSTEAFF,TGTGCCAGCAGTTACTCGAGCCCGGGGAGCACTGAAGCTTTCTTT
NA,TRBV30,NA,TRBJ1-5,CAWGVGGSNQPQHF,TGTGCCTGGGGGGTGGGGGGAAGCAATCAGCCCCAGCATTTT